This entry features one TCR beta chain sequence. Its antigen is currently unknown. The source of the sample is a study of PD-1 blockade in classical Hodgkin lymphoma. The germline V gene encodes CDR1 MNHNY and CDR2 SVGAGI (reference sequence). The trim removed 6 bases at V and 6 bases at J, leaving 9 bases unmatched. CDR3 size: 14 residues. Study-wide results and limits: Lower baseline TCR diversity was reported for newly diagnosed patients than for healthy donors. Possible causes of repertoire differences, disease activity or prior therapy, remain undefined.

Time point here: newly diagnosed, previously untreated cHL patient sample. Starting with thawed PBMCs, CD4+ T cells were purified by magnetic negative selection. TCRdb keeps only in-frame clones here, not all; method: immunoSEQ multiplex PCR. Among some 21,000 clones listed, approximately 80% were seen once. The gene calls are TRBV6-6 and TRBJ2-7; TRBD1 aligns across 9 bases. Material: CD4+ T cells from blood. The clonotype comes from a human donor with classical Hodgkin lymphoma. The CDR3 DNA reads TGTGCCAGCAGAACCGGGACAGGGTCCGTCGAGCAGTACTTC. Amino acid sequence: CASRTGTGSVEQYF.